This T cell receptor beta chain comes out of a study of blood T cell repertoires in COVID-19 (dated by TCRdb to 2019 to 2021). Study-wide context: The collaborator samples originated in the United States, Italy and Spain and spanned the acute and convalescent phases of COVID-19. The prospective study material was composed of cDNA or gDNA derived from T cells, B-cell-depleted T cells, or PBMCs. The dataset comprised deeply sampled blood TCRbeta repertoires from subjects exposed to, actively infected with, or recovered from COVID-19. The repertoires were made available in a free public database intended to serve as a resource for research on the immune response to SARS-CoV-2. Samples came from the ongoing ImmuneRACE study (first 160 participants) plus 1,254 subjects from 6 global collaborators. Sample metadata almost always included a de-identified subject ID, COVID-19 status, age in years and sex. Where available, HLA class I and class II types were obtained from metadata supplied by the sample provider rather than from assay-based typing.

Note on this clone: Its antigen specificity is not known. Base qualities were left out, and no much larger clone turns up one base away.

One collaborating source in Seattle enrolled patients during active infection and followed them longitudinally through the course of disease. Collaborating institutions collected whole blood in K2EDTA tubes following their own protocols. For TCRbeta analysis, collaborator samples were shipped as frozen whole blood, as isolated PBMCs, or as DNA extracted from either sample type. TCRbeta CDR3 regions were amplified from genomic DNA using the immunoSEQ Assay, a bias-controlled multiplex PCR. The source study handled its data this way. The number of nucleated cells in each sample was estimated from the amplification of reference gene primers within the assay. To quantify the absolute abundance of each unique TCRbeta CDR3 rearrangement, sequence reads were collapsed and filtered. For each sample, productive Simpson clonality was calculated as the square root of Simpson's diversity index across productive rearrangements. TCRdb retrieved this table from immuneACCESS and kept in-frame rearrangements only. Not all clones are present; in checked studies, unresolved V genes account for under half, and no reason is known for the remainder. For V, J and clone size, that table is used; D and trimming come from the DNA. This sample gives 200,000 to 300,000 clones in total; roughly 91% of them show up just once. The top ten hold roughly 0.8% of the sample.

The germline V and J ends show losses of 5 bases and 5 bases respectively, and no gene match explains 9 bases of the junction. The CDR3, cysteine through phenylalanine, is 15 amino acids long. Of all the DNA, just the CDR3 is kept, 45 bases in frame from base 1. As encoded in the germline V gene, CDR1 is SGHVS while CDR2 is FNYEAQ. Findings and caveats that apply to the study as a whole: Clinical and demographic metadata were provided uncurated, with the amount varying by source and participant.

Sequenced input: peripheral blood. The clonotype originates from a man in his thirties or forties with COVID-19, enrolled during active disease. The chain joins TRBV7-6 to TRBJ2-5; 9 bases in the junction line up with TRBD1. The CDR3 protein: CASSTGQGLGETQYF. In nucleotides, the sequence is TGTGCCAGCAGCACAGGACAGGGGCTTGGGGAGACCCAGTACTTC. Outside the CDR3, residues come from the reference TRBV7-6 and TRBJ2-5 proteins, so the full variable domain is: GAGVSQSPRYKVTKRGQDVALRCDPISGHVSLYWYRQALGQGPEFLTYFNYEAQQDKSGLPNDRFSAERPEGSISTLTIQRTEQRDSAMYRCASSTGQGLGETQYFGPGTRLLVL.